The clone carrying this TCR beta chain was picked up a small number of times. Authors' methods: Reference gene primer amplification in the assay estimated nucleated cell counts. Clones were read by immunoSEQ multiplex PCR, and TCRdb kept only the in-frame ones, dropping some. Clone size and the V and J calls come from that table; the DNA yielded D and trimming. This sample yields more than 45,000 clones, of which about 87% are seen a single time; around 7.1% belongs to the top ten. This sample was taken from a study of blood T cell repertoires in COVID-19. At the level of the study: Acute-phase and convalescent COVID-19 samples originated in the United States, Italy and Spain. T cells, B-cell-depleted T cells, or PBMCs provided the cDNA or gDNA that served as material.

Patients from Seattle were sampled longitudinally, starting during active infection. Sequences were obtained from peripheral blood. The receptor comes from a woman aged 55-69 years with COVID-19, enrolled during active disease.

The CDR3 coding sequence is TGCAGCGTACGAGTCGCCGGGAGAGCCGGAGGGGAGCAGTACTTC. It specifies CSVRVAGRAGGEQYF. This chain joins TRBV29-1 and TRBJ2-7; maybe TRBD2 (6 bases). CDR1 is SQVTM, CDR2 ANQGSEA, per germline. Trimming shortened V by 6 bases and J by 7 bases, and 25 bases separated the two germline ends. The CDR3 length is 15 residues.